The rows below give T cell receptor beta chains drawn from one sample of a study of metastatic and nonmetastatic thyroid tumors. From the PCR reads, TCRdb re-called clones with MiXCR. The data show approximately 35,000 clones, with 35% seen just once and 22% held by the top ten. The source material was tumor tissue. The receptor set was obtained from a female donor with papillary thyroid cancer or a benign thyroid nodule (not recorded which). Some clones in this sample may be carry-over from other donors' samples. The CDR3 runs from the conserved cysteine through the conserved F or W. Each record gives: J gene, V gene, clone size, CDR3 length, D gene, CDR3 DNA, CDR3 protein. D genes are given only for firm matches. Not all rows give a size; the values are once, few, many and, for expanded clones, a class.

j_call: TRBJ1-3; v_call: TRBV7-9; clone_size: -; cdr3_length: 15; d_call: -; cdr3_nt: TGTGCCAGCAGCTTTGCCGCAGGGGTCAGAAACACCATATATTTT; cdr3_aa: CASSFAAGVRNTIYF
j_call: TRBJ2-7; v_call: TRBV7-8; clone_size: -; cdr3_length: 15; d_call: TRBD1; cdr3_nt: TGTGCCAGCAGCTTAGAGGGACAGGGGTCCTACGAGCAGTACTTC; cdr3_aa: CASSLEGQGSYEQYF
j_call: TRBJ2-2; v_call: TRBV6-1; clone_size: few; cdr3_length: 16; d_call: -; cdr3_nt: TGTGCCAGCAGTGACCACAGCACCTCGGACACCGGGGAGCTGTTTTTT; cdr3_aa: CASSDHSTSDTGELFF
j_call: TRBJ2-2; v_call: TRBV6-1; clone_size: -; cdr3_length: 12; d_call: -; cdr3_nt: TGTGCCAGCAGGTTCAGCCCCGGGGAGCTGTTTTTT; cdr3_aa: CASRFSPGELFF
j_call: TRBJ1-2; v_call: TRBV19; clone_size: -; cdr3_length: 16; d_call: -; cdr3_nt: TGTGCCAGTAGTTTATCCGGGACGGCTGTCGGCTATGGCTACACCTTC; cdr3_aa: CASSLSGTAVGYGYTF
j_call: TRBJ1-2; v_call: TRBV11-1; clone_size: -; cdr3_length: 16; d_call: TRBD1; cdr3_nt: TGTGCCAGCAGCTTAGAACAGCTTGACAGGGTTCTTGGCTACACCTTC; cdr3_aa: CASSLEQLDRVLGYTF
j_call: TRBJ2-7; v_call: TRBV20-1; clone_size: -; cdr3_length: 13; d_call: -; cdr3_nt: TGCAGTGCTAGAGCACCCTACGAGCGTGGGCAGTACTTC; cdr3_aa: CSARAPYERGQYF
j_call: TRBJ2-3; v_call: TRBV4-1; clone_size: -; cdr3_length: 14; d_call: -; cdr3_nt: TGCGCCAGCAGCCAAGTGGGGGACCAAGATACGCAGTATTTT; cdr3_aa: CASSQVGDQDTQYF
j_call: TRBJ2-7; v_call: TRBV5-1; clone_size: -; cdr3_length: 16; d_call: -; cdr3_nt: TGCGCCAGCAGCTCCACGGACAAATTCCTCTCCTACGAGCAGTACTTC; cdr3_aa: CASSSTDKFLSYEQYF
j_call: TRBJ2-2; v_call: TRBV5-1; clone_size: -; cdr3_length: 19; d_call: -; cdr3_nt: TGCGCCAGCAGCCCTCGGACAGGGAGTCTAGCGGTAAACACCGGGGAGCTGTTTTTT; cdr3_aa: CASSPRTGSLAVNTGELFF
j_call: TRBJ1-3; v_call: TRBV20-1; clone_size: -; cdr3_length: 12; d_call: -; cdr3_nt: TGCAGTGCTAGAGAGGGAGGGAACACCATATATTTT; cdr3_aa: CSAREGGNTIYF
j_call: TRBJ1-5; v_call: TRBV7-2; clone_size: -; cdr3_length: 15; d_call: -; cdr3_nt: TGTGCCAGCAGCTTAGAGTGGGGGGCAGGCCAGCCCCAGCATTTT; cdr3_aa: CASSLEWGAGQPQHF
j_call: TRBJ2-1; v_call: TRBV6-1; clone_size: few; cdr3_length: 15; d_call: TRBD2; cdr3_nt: TGTGCCAGCAGTGAAAAGGCGGGAGGGGCCAATGAGCAGTTCTTC; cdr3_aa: CASSEKAGGANEQFF
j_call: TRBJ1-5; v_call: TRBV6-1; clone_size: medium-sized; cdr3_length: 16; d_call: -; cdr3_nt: TGTGCCAGCACCTCCGGTGACGGGGGAGGCAATCAGCCCCAGCATTTT; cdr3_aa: CASTSGDGGGNQPQHF
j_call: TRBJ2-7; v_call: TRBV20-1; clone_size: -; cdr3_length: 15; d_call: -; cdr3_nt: TGCAGTGCTAGAGAACCGGGACTGGGCACCTACGAGCAGTACTTC; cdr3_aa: CSAREPGLGTYEQYF